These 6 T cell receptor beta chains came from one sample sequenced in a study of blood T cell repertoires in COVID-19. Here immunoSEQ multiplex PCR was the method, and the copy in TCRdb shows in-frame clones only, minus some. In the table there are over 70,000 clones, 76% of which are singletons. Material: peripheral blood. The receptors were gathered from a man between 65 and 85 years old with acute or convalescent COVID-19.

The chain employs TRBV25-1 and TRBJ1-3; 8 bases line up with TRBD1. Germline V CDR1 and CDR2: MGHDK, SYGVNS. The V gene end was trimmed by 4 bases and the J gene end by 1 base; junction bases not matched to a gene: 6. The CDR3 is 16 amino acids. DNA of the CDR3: TGTGCCAGCAGTGGAACCAGGGGGCTTTCTGGAAACACCATATATTTT. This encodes CASSGTRGLSGNTIYF. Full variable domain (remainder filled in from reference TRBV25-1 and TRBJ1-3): EADIYQTPRYLVIGTGKKITLECSQTMGHDKMYWYQQDPGMELHLIHYSYGVNSTEKGDLSSESTVSRIRTEHFPLTLESARPSHTSQYLCASSGTRGLSGNTIYFGEGSWLTVV.

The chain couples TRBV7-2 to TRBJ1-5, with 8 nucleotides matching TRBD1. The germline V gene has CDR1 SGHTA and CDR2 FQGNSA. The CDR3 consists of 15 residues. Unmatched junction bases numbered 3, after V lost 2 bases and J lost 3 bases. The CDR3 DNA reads TGTGCCAGCAGCTTACGACAGGGGAACAATCAGCCCCAGCATTTT. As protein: CASSLRQGNNQPQHF.

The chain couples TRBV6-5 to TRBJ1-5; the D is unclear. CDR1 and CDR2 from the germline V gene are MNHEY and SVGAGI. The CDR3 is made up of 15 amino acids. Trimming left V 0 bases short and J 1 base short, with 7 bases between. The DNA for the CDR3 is TGTGCCAGCAGTTACTCGGCCTGGAGCAATCAGCCCCAGCATTTT. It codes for CASSYSAWSNQPQHF.

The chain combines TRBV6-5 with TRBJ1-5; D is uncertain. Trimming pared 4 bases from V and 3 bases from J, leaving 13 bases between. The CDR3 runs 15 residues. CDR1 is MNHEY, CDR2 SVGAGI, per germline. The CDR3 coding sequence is TGTGCCAGCAGTTCAGGCCTGGTCGACAATCAGCCCCAGCATTTT. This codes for CASSSGLVDNQPQHF.

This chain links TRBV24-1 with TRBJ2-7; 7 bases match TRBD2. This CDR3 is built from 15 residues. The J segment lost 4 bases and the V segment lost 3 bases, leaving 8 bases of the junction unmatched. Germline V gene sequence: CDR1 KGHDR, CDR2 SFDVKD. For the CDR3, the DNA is TGTGCCACCAGTGATCCACGGACTAGTTTGTACGAGCAGTACTTC. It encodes CATSDPRTSLYEQYF.

CDR3 coding DNA: TGTGCCAGTAGTCCAGGACTTCTGAATGAGCAGTTCTTC. It encodes CASSPGLLNEQFF. The chain employs TRBV19 and TRBJ2-1; D is possibly TRBD2 (5 bases). This CDR3 has 13 amino acids. In germline, CDR1 is LNHDA, CDR2 SQIVND (reference sequence). Trimming pared 5 bases from V and 7 bases from J, leaving 12 bases between.